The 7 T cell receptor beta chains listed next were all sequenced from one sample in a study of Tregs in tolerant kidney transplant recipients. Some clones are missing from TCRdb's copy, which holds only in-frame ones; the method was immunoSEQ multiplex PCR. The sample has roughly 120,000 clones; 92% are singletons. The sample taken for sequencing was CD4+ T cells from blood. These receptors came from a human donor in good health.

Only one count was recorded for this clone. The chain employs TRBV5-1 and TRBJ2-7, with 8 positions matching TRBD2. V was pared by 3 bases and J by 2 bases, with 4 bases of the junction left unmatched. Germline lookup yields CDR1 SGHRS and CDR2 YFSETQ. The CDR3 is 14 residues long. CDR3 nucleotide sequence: TGCGCCAGCAGCTCATTAGCGGGACCCTACGAGCAGTACTTC. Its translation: CASSSLAGPYEQYF.

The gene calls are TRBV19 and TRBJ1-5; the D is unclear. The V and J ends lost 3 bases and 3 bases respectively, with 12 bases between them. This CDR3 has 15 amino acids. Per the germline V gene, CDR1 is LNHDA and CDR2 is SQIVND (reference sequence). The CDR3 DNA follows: TGTGCCAGTAGTATCGAAACAACGATCAATCAGCCCCAGCATTTT. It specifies CASSIETTINQPQHF. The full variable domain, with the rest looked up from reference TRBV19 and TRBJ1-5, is DGGITQSPKYLFRKEGQNVTLSCEQNLNHDAMYWYRQDPGQGLRLIYYSQIVNDFQKGDIAEGYSVSREKKESFPLTVTSAQKNPTAFYLCASSIETTINQPQHFGDGTRLSIL.

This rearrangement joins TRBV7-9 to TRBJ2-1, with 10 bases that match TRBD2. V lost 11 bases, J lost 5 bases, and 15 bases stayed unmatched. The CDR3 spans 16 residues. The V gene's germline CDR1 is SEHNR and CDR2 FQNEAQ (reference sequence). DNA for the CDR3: TGTGCCGGGGGGTCTAGCGGGAGAAGTATCCACAATGAGCAGTTCTTC. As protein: CAGGSSGRSIHNEQFF.

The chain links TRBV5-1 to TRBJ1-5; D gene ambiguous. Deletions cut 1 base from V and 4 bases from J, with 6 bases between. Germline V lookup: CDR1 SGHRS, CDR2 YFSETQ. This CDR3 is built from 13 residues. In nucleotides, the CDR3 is TGCGCCAGCAGCTTGATCCCAAATCAGCCCCAGCATTTT. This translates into CASSLIPNQPQHF. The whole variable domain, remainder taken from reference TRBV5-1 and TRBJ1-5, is KAGVTQTPRYLIKTRGQQVTLSCSPISGHRSVSWYQQTPGQGLQFLFEYFSETQRNKGNFPGRFSGRQFSNSRSEMNVSTLELGDSALYLCASSLIPNQPQHFGDGTRLSIL.

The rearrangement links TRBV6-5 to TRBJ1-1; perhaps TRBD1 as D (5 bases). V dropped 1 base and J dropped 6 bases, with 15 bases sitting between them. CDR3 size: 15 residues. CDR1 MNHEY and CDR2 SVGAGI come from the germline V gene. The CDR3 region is CASSYYRTGGAEAFF. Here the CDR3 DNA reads TGTGCCAGCAGTTACTACCGCACGGGAGGGGCTGAAGCTTTCTTT.

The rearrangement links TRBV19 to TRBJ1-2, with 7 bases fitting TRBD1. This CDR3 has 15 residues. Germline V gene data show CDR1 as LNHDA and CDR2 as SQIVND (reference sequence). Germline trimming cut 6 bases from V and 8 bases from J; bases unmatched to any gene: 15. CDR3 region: CASRLDAGGGRGYTF. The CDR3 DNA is TGTGCCAGTAGACTGGACGCAGGGGGTGGAAGAGGCTACACCTTC. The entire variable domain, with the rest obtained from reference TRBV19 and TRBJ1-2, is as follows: DGGITQSPKYLFRKEGQNVTLSCEQNLNHDAMYWYRQDPGQGLRLIYYSQIVNDFQKGDIAEGYSVSREKKESFPLTVTSAQKNPTAFYLCASRLDAGGGRGYTFGSGTRLTVV.

The CDR3 sequence is CASSLGLVPSYEQYF. Written as DNA, the CDR3 is TGTGCCAGCAGCTTAGGGCTCGTGCCTTCCTACGAGCAGTACTTC. V and J are TRBV7-8 and TRBJ2-7; D is uncertain. The V gene's germline CDR1 is SGHVS and CDR2 FQNEAQ. V was pared by 1 base and J by 1 base, with 11 bases between. This CDR3 region has 15 residues. Full variable domain (rest looked up from reference TRBV7-8 and TRBJ2-7): GAGVSQSPRYKVAKRGQDVALRCDPISGHVSLFWYQQALGQGPEFLTYFQNEAQLDKSGLPSDRFFAERPEGSVSTLKIQRTQQEDSAVYLCASSLGLVPSYEQYFGPGTRLTVT.